These 11 T cell receptor beta chains originate from one sample sequenced in a study of chemoradiotherapy in HPV16-positive cancers (dated by TCRdb to the early 2020s). The library was produced with the immunoSEQ multiplex PCR assay. This immuneACCESS table, as held by TCRdb, lists in-frame sequences with V and J called but not all clones. Of the missing ones, under half trace to an unresolved V gene in checked studies; the others have no known cause. The sample has some 680 clones on record, 94% of them singletons. The biggest ten clones account for 6.2% of the sample. The sequencing here drew on tumor tissue, taken from a patient who underwent chemoradiotherapy. The receptors here all came from a human donor with HPV-associated anogenital cancer.

The V and J genes are TRBV10-3 and TRBJ1-4; 9 positions agree with TRBD1. The germline gives CDR1 ENHRY, CDR2 SYGVKD. The CDR3 runs 16 residues. Trimming took 2 bases from V and 7 from J; bases not matched to a gene: 8. The CDR3 here is CAISETSTGGSEKLFF. The CDR3 coding sequence is TGTGCCATCAGTGAGACTTCGACAGGGGGAAGTGAAAAACTGTTTTTT.

The genes are TRBV6-1 and TRBJ2-7, with D maybe TRBD2 (5 bases). Trimming left V 9 bases short and J 0 bases short, with 12 bases between. The CDR3 covers 13 residues. From germline, CDR1 is MNHNS and CDR2 SASEGT. This CDR3 is CASSSRNSYEQYF. The CDR3 nucleotides read TGTGCCAGTTCTAGCCGAAACTCCTACGAGCAGTACTTC.

V gene TRBV6-1 combines with J gene TRBJ2-6, with no clear D. Germline CDR1 is MNHNS and CDR2 is SASEGT. This CDR3 is built from 13 residues. V was pared by 9 bases and J by 0 bases, with 6 bases between. The CDR3 sequence: CARGDSGANVLTF. For the CDR3, the DNA is TGTGCCAGGGGCGACTCTGGGGCCAACGTCCTGACTTTC.

A single count supports this clone. This sequence joins TRBV18 and TRBJ1-1; TRBD1 aligns across 11 bases. Per germline, CDR1 KGHSH and CDR2 LQKENI. This CDR3 is built from 15 residues. Losses at the gene ends were 3 bases for V and 1 base for J; bases not matched to a gene: 1. The chain's CDR3 is CASSPGQGGNTEAFF. The CDR3 DNA reads as TGTGCCAGCTCACCGGGACAGGGGGGGAACACTGAAGCTTTCTTT.

Turning to this clone: At one end, the junction sequence differs from germline, possibly due to a read error. This chain links TRBV7-7 with TRBJ2-1, with TRBD2 identical over 10 bases. CDR1 is SSHAT and CDR2 is FNYEAQ in the germline V gene (reference sequence). This CDR3 region has 15 residues. This CDR3 reads CASSARTSGHNEQFF. The CDR3 region has the DNA TGTGCTAGCAGCGCCCGGACTAGCGGTCACAATGAGCAGTTCTTC.

This chain links TRBV11-3 with TRBJ1-3, with D uncertain. Trimming left V 4 bases short and J 2 bases short, with 9 bases between. In germline, CDR1 is SGHNT, CDR2 YENEEA. The CDR3 extends over 14 amino acids. The CDR3 here is CASSYEGAGNTIYF. CDR3 coding DNA: TGTGCCAGCAGCTATGAAGGAGCTGGAAACACCATATATTTT.

The chain recombines TRBV30 with TRBJ2-3; 7 positions match TRBD1. V was clipped by 2 bases and J by 7 bases; unmatched bases: 3. The CDR3 extends over 12 amino acids. Germline CDR1 GTSNPN, CDR2 SVGIG (reference sequence). CDR3 in amino acids: CAWSRGQNTQYF. The CDR3 DNA follows: TGTGCCTGGAGTAGGGGGCAGAATACGCAGTATTTT.

The chain couples TRBV29-1 to TRBJ1-1; possibly TRBD1 for D (5 bases). CDR1 and CDR2 (germline): SQVTM, ANQGSEA. CDR3 length: 15 amino acids. V lost 0 bases and J 5 bases, leaving 16 bases between the germline ends. The CDR3 here is CSVEDRKGRWTEAFF. Written as DNA, the CDR3 is TGCAGCGTTGAAGATCGCAAGGGGAGGTGGACTGAAGCTTTCTTT.

V gene TRBV9 combines with J gene TRBJ2-3; D not resolved. The germline CDR1 and CDR2 sequences are SGDLS and YYNGEE. This CDR3 region has 13 residues. The V and J ends lost 3 bases and 0 bases respectively, with 5 bases between them. CDR3 DNA: TGTGCCAGCAGCGCAACTAGCACAGATACGCAGTATTTT. Protein: CASSATSTDTQYF.

This clone has only one observation. V and J are TRBV11-2 and TRBJ2-1, with TRBD2 matching over 11 bases. Unmatched junction bases numbered 10, after V lost 2 bases and J lost 7 bases. The CDR3 loop spans 17 amino acids. Per the germline V gene, CDR1 is SGHAT and CDR2 is FQNNGV. The CDR3 spells CASSLFPLAGGPNEQFF. The DNA for the CDR3 is TGTGCCAGCAGCTTATTTCCTTTAGCGGGAGGGCCTAATGAGCAGTTCTTC. Full variable domain (rest looked up from reference TRBV11-2 and TRBJ2-1): EAGVAQSPRYKIIEKRQSVAFWCNPISGHATLYWYQQILGQGPKLLIQFQNNGVVDDSQLPKDRFSAERLKGVDSTLKIQPAKLEDSAVYLCASSLFPLAGGPNEQFFGPGTRLTVL.

The V gene is TRBV10-3, the J gene TRBJ2-1; the D gene is possibly TRBD2 (6 bases). Germline V gene data show CDR1 as ENHRY and CDR2 as SYGVKD. Trimming removed 0 bases from V and 4 bases from J, with 10 bases in between. The CDR3 runs 15 residues. CDR3: CAISESGGAYNEQFF. As DNA, the CDR3 is TGTGCCATCAGTGAGTCGGGGGGAGCGTACAATGAGCAGTTCTTC.